The 7 T cell receptor beta chains given below trace back to one sample, sequenced in a study of T cell responses to AZD1222 COVID-19 vaccine. Clones were read by immunoSEQ multiplex PCR, and TCRdb kept only the in-frame ones, dropping some. In the table there are around 94,000 clones, 85% of which are singletons. This specimen was peripheral blood, taken 28 days after the second AZD1222 dose. The receptors were sampled from an adult who received the AZD1222 COVID-19 vaccine.

The chain uses TRBV28 and TRBJ1-4, with D tentatively TRBD1 (6 bases). The V gene lost 4 bases and the J gene lost 8 bases, with 20 bases spanning the gap. The CDR3 is 16 residues long. CDR1 and CDR2 (germline): MDHEN, SYDVKM. The CDR3 sequence is CASSSPRGRGSEKLFF. The CDR3 bases are TGTGCCAGCAGTTCCCCGAGGGGCAGGGGATCGGAAAAACTGTTTTTT.

The chain couples TRBV11-2 to TRBJ2-3, with D unclear. This CDR3 comprises 14 residues. CDR1 SGHAT and CDR2 FQNNGV come from the germline V gene. Trimming pared 5 bases from V and 3 bases from J, leaving 12 bases between. DNA for the CDR3: TGTGCCAGCAGCGCCCAGATGGGGACAGATACGCAGTATTTT. This encodes CASSAQMGTDTQYF.

A few counts support this clone. The J gene is TRBJ2-1, the V gene TRBV6-5, with 13 bases matching TRBD2. CDR1 MNHEY and CDR2 SVGAGI come from the germline V gene. The ends lost 4 bases at V and 8 bases at J; junction bases unmatched: 8. The CDR3 runs to 16 residues. The CDR3: CASSFPGLAGSYEQFF. The CDR3 nucleotides are TGTGCCAGCAGTTTTCCGGGACTAGCGGGATCTTATGAGCAGTTCTTC.

The rearrangement joins TRBV28 to TRBJ1-1, with D perhaps matching TRBD1 (5 bases). There are 14 residues in the CDR3. Germline CDR1 reads MDHEN; CDR2 reads SYDVKM. Trimming removed 2 bases from V and 7 bases from J, with 14 bases in between. CDR3 DNA: TGTGCCAGCAGTTTAGTTCTCGAGGGGCTTGAAGCTTTCTTT. Its translation: CASSLVLEGLEAFF.

V and J are TRBV7-2 and TRBJ2-1; 8 nucleotides agree with TRBD2. CDR1 SGHTA and CDR2 FQGNSA come from the germline V gene. There are 15 residues in the CDR3. Trimming took 5 bases from V and 6 from J; bases not matched to a gene: 9. DNA of the CDR3: TGTGCCAGCAGCCTATCAGCGGGAGCGGCCAATGAGCAGTTCTTC. Translation: CASSLSAGAANEQFF.

The rearrangement uses TRBV7-6 and TRBJ2-6; 12 positions agree with TRBD2. J lost 1 base, V lost 3 bases, and 10 bases had no gene match. This CDR3 is built from 20 residues. Per the germline V gene, CDR1 is SGHVS and CDR2 is FNYEAQ. CDR3 in DNA: TGTGCCAGCAGCTTTTTGGGGCTAGCGGGAGGGCCATCTGGGGCCAACGTCCTGACTTTC. Amino acid sequence: CASSFLGLAGGPSGANVLTF.

The rearrangement links TRBV4-1 to TRBJ1-5; 9 nucleotides line up with TRBD1. J gave up 4 bases and V 3 bases, and 4 bases lay outside the gene matches. The germline V gene has CDR1 MGHRA and CDR2 YSYEKL. The CDR3 totals 15 residues. The CDR3 nucleotides are TGCGCCAGCAGCCAGGCAGACAGGGGGAATCAGCCCCAGCATTTT. Protein sequence: CASSQADRGNQPQHF.